These 22 T cell receptor beta chains came from one sample sequenced in a study of T-cell reconstitution after alpha-beta-depleted transplantation in children. Researchers prepared the TCRbeta library using unique molecular identifiers, the study reports. TCRdb re-called the PCR reads through MiXCR, storing one row per CDR3 protein. The repertoire holds about 240,000 distinct CDR3 sequences, with about 11% as singletons. The sample here was PBMCs from the stem cell graft donor, taken from the stem cell graft. The receptors were gathered from a human donor who donated a stem cell graft to a child with acute lymphoblastic leukemia.

This clonotype was recorded many times. The chain joins TRBV6-1 to TRBJ2-4, with a tentative D call TRBD1 (5 bases). Germline assignment: CDR1 MNHNS and CDR2 SASEGT. The CDR3 loop spans 15 amino acids. V dropped 6 bases and J dropped 10 bases, with 22 bases sitting between them. The CDR3 region has the DNA TGTGCCAGCAGCTCGGGTAGGGGTCTCCAGGCGATTCAGTACTTC. Translated: CASSSGRGLQAIQYF.

For this clonotype: Compared with germline, one end of the junction differs, possibly owing to a read error. The gene calls are TRBV19 and TRBJ2-1; TRBD2 matches 13 bases. Germline loops: CDR1 LNHDA, CDR2 SQIVND (reference sequence). The length of the CDR3 is 18 residues. The chain's CDR3 is CASTIEGTSGTRRHEQLF. CDR3 bases: TGTGCCAGTACCATAGAGGGGACTAGCGGGACCCGACGCCATGAGCAGCTCTTC.

The chain joins TRBV10-3 to TRBJ2-1; D is unclear. This CDR3 is 12 amino acids long. Germline lookup yields CDR1 ENHRY and CDR2 SYGVKD. V was shortened by 6 bases and J by 7 bases, with 10 bases between the two germline ends. The CDR3: CAISSNVNEQFF. The CDR3 DNA is TGTGCCATCAGCTCGAACGTAAATGAGCAGTTCTTC.

At least ten counts were recorded for this clonotype. The genes are TRBV5-1 and TRBJ2-1, with TRBD1 identical over 8 bases. This CDR3 is 14 amino acids long. From germline, CDR1 is SGHRS and CDR2 YFSETQ. V shed 0 bases, J shed 7 bases, and the junction held 3 bases outside the gene matches. In DNA form, the CDR3 reads TGCGCCAGCAGCTTGGGGACAGGGTCGAATGAGCAGTTCTTC. Translating it yields CASSLGTGSNEQFF.

V and J are TRBV10-3 and TRBJ2-1; weak D call: TRBD2 (6 bases). There are 15 residues in the CDR3. Trimming cost V 2 bases and J 0 bases, with 8 bases left between them. Per germline, CDR1 ENHRY and CDR2 SYGVKD. CDR3 sequence reads: CAISEAGSSYNEQFF. In DNA form, the CDR3 reads TGTGCCATCAGTGAGGCGGGGAGCTCCTACAATGAGCAGTTCTTC.

This clonotype was observed at least ten times. The chain links TRBV28 to TRBJ1-1; unclear D gene. This CDR3 region has 14 residues. The germline CDR1 and CDR2 sequences are MDHEN and SYDVKM. The V and J ends lost 6 bases and 8 bases respectively, with 19 bases between them. As DNA, the CDR3 is TGTGCCAGCAGGACATCTTTGCAGGCACTCGAAGCTTTCTTT. Translation gives CASRTSLQALEAFF. The variable domain in full, completed from reference TRBV28 and TRBJ1-1, reads DVKVTQSSRYLVKRTGEKVFLECVQDMDHENMFWYRQDPGLGLRLIYFSYDVKMKEKGDIPEGYSVSREKKERFSLILESASTNQTSMYLCASRTSLQALEAFFGQGTRLTVV.

This chain joins TRBV7-2 and TRBJ2-2, with D unclear. Trimming pared 0 bases from V and 8 bases from J, leaving 7 bases between. From germline, CDR1 is SGHTA and CDR2 FQGNSA. The CDR3 extends over 13 amino acids. CDR3 sequence (DNA): TGTGCCAGCAGCTTAGCGATGCGGGGGGAGCTGTTTTTT. Translating gives CASSLAMRGELFF. The entire variable domain, with the rest obtained from reference TRBV7-2 and TRBJ2-2, is as follows: GAGVSQSPSNKVTEKGKDVELRCDPISGHTALYWYRQSLGQGLEFLIYFQGNSAPDKSGLPSDRFSAERTGGSVSTLTIQRTQQEDSAVYLCASSLAMRGELFFGEGSRLTVL.

This clonotype was seen repeatedly, ten times or more. The rearrangement links TRBV7-2 to TRBJ1-1; D may be TRBD1 (6 bases). The V gene lost 5 bases and the J gene lost 3 bases, with 16 bases spanning the gap. There are 15 residues in the CDR3. In germline, CDR1 is SGHTA, CDR2 FQGNSA. CDR3 sequence: CASSTLRGLHTEAFF. The CDR3 nucleotides read TGTGCCAGCAGCACTCTAAGGGGGTTGCACACTGAAGCTTTCTTT.

This clonotype was seen only a few times. V usage is TRBV5-1 and J usage is TRBJ1-1, with D unclear. CDR3 length: 11 residues. Germline loops: CDR1 SGHRS, CDR2 YFSETQ. With 7 bases removed from V and 1 base from J, the gap between germline ends came to 5 bases. DNA for the CDR3: TGCGCCAGCTGGGGGAACACTGAAGCTTTCTTT. This sequence encodes CASWGNTEAFF.

The sample holds many counts of this clonotype. The rearrangement joins TRBV5-1 to TRBJ1-1; D call uncertain. V was clipped by 2 bases and J by 4 bases, with 9 bases between them. The CDR3 is 13 amino acids. Germline V gene lookup returns CDR1 SGHRS and CDR2 YFSETQ. The CDR3, as DNA: TGCGCCAGCAGCTTAATAGAGGGCACTGAAGCTTTCTTT. Translated, it gives CASSLIEGTEAFF. Based on the CDR3 plus reference TRBV5-1 and TRBJ1-1, the full variable domain is KAGVTQTPRYLIKTRGQQVTLSCSPISGHRSVSWYQQTPGQGLQFLFEYFSETQRNKGNFPGRFSGRQFSNSRSEMNVSTLELGDSALYLCASSLIEGTEAFFGQGTRLTVV.

This clonotype was picked up a small number of times. This chain joins TRBV6-5 and TRBJ1-1; D unresolved. This CDR3 comprises 14 residues. V was shortened by 4 bases and J by 3 bases, with 12 bases between the two germline ends. Germline V lookup: CDR1 MNHEY, CDR2 SVGAGI. CDR3 DNA sequence: TGTGCCAGCAGTTTATACGGGATTTACACTGAAGCTTTCTTT. It specifies CASSLYGIYTEAFF.

This chain connects TRBV10-3 to TRBJ1-2, with 7 bases identical to TRBD1. CDR3 length equals 18 residues. Germline V CDR1 and CDR2: ENHRY, SYGVKD. V was pared by 10 bases and J by 1 base, with 21 bases of the junction left unmatched. The CDR3 DNA sequence: TGTGCCACCCCCTCAGCGGAACAGGGGCCAGCTAATAACTATGGCTACACCTTC. It encodes CATPSAEQGPANNYGYTF.

This clonotype was detected only once. A much larger clone differs by one base, so this may be a read error. The V and J genes are TRBV19 and TRBJ2-1; no firm D call. Germline values: CDR1 LNHDA, CDR2 SQIVND (reference sequence). This CDR3 comprises 13 residues. The CDR3 loop is CAISINLYNEQFF. The CDR3 bases are TGTGCCATTAGTATAAACCTCTACAATGAGCAGTTCTTC.

This clonotype was counted between two and nine times. The V call is TRBV29-1, the J call TRBJ1-2, with a weak D call TRBD1 (5 bases). The CDR3 has 13 residues. V was pared by 4 bases and J by 6 bases, with 15 bases between. The germline V gene encodes CDR1 SQVTM and CDR2 ANQGSEA. The CDR3 nucleotides are TGCAGCGTTGTGTCGGCGGTCAGGGATGGCTACACCTTC. Translating gives CSVVSAVRDGYTF.

This clonotype came up many times. The chain carries TRBV6-5 and TRBJ1-1; D is unresolved. There are 11 residues in the CDR3. CDR1 is MNHEY and CDR2 is SVGAGI in the germline V gene. V dropped 0 bases and J dropped 7 bases, with 3 bases sitting between them. The CDR3 DNA reads as TGTGCCAGCAGTTACTCCCGTGAAGCTTTCTTT. Residues: CASSYSREAFF.

The chain uses TRBV6-5 and TRBJ2-2; tentative D call: TRBD2 (7 bases). Germline CDR1 and CDR2: MNHEY and SVGAGI. The CDR3 is made up of 18 amino acids. Trimming took off 0 bases at V and 4 bases at J, with 18 bases between the two ends. The CDR3: CASSYSDGGPLSTGELFF. The CDR3 nucleotides read TGTGCCAGCAGTTACTCCGACGGGGGGCCCTTGAGCACCGGGGAGCTGTTTTTT.

This clonotype was seen more than once but under ten times. The DNA of the CDR3 is TGTGCCAGCAGCCAAGAGGCGAGGGCGGACAAACTTTCCTACGAGCAGTACTTC. It specifies CASSQEARADKLSYEQYF. The chain carries TRBV3-1 and TRBJ2-7, with D possibly being TRBD1 or TRBD2 (5 bases each). There are 18 residues in the CDR3. V was shortened by 0 bases and J by 1 base, with 19 bases between the two germline ends. The germline V gene has CDR1 LGHDT and CDR2 YNNKEL (reference sequence).

This clonotype was found many times. The rearrangement links TRBV6-1 to TRBJ2-4; 7 bases align to TRBD1. The J segment lost 16 bases and the V segment lost 4 bases, leaving 10 bases of the junction unmatched. The germline gives CDR1 MNHNS, CDR2 SASEGT. The CDR3 extends over 12 amino acids. CDR3 amino acids: CASSAGGPGGYF. CDR3 sequence (DNA): TGTGCCAGCAGTGCAGGGGGACCGGGCGGATACTTC.

This clonotype was found many times. The chain has TRBV7-9 and TRBJ2-3; D might be TRBD1 or TRBD2, each matching 6 bases. CDR1 and CDR2 from the germline V gene are SEHNR and FQNEAQ (reference sequence). This CDR3 has 16 residues. V was cut by 3 bases and J by 5 bases, with 18 bases left in between. CDR3 protein: CASSFTSGALGDTQYF. The CDR3 region has the DNA TGTGCCAGCAGCTTTACCTCGGGGGCATTGGGAGATACGCAGTATTTT.

This clonotype came up many times. CDR3 in DNA: TGTGCCACTACTAGCGGGGGGGCCAGCACAGATACGCAGTATTTT. Its protein product is CATTSGGASTDTQYF. This chain uses TRBV10-3 with TRBJ2-3; TRBD2 matches at 13 bases. The CDR3 consists of 15 residues. After removal of 10 bases from V and 0 bases from J, the junction contained 4 bases not matched to a gene. In germline, CDR1 is ENHRY, CDR2 SYGVKD.

This clonotype was picked up many times. The chain uses TRBV21-1 and TRBJ2-1; TRBD2, the table's D call, lacks a check against the DNA. TRBV21-1 corresponds to a pseudogene. The CDR3 has 23 amino acids. DNA for the CDR3: TGTGCCAGCAGCAAACGGCACGTATCCGGGACTAGCGGGAGCGCAAGCTCCTACAATGAGCAGTTCTTC. It is translated as CASSKRHVSGTSGSASSYNEQFF.

This clonotype was counted at least ten times. The chain employs TRBV7-2 and TRBJ2-7; 8 bases agree with TRBD1. Germline lookup yields CDR1 SGHTA and CDR2 FQGNSA. V lost 7 bases to trimming and J lost 3 bases; unmatched junction nucleotides: 8. This CDR3 spans 14 amino acids. The CDR3 sequence: CASTPGQEYYEQYF. For the CDR3, the DNA is TGTGCCAGCACCCCGGGACAGGAATACTACGAGCAGTACTTC.